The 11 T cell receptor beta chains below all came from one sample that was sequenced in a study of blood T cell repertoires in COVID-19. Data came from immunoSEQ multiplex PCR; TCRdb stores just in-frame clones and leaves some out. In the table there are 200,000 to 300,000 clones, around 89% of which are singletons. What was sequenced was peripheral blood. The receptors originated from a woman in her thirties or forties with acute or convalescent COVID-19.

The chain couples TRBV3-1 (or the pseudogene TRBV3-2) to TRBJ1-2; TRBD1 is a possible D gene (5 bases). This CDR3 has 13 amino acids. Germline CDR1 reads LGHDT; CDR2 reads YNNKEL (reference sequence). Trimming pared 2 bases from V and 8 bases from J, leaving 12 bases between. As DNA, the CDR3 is TGTGCCAGCAGCCAATCGATGGGGCTCGGCTACACCTTC. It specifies CASSQSMGLGYTF.

Here the CDR3 reads CASTFHRGRTTEAFF. In DNA, the CDR3 is TGTGCCAGTACATTCCACAGGGGGCGGACCACTGAAGCTTTCTTT. This chain joins TRBV7-8 and TRBJ1-1; 9 bases align to TRBD1. The CDR3 is made up of 15 amino acids. Per germline, CDR1 SGHVS and CDR2 FQNEAQ. J was trimmed by 4 bases and V by 9 bases; bases with no gene match: 12.

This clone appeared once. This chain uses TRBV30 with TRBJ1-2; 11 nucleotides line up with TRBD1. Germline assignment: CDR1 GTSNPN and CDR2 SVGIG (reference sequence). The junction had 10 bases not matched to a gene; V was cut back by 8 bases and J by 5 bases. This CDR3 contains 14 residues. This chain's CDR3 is CAANRDRGFYGYTF. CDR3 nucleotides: TGTGCCGCAAACCGGGACAGGGGGTTTTATGGCTACACCTTC.

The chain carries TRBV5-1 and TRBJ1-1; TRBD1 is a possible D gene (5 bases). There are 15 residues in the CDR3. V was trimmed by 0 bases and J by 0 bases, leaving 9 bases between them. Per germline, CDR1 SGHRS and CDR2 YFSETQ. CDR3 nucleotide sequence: TGCGCCAGCAGCTTGGACGCAGGGCTGAACACTGAAGCTTTCTTT. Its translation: CASSLDAGLNTEAFF.

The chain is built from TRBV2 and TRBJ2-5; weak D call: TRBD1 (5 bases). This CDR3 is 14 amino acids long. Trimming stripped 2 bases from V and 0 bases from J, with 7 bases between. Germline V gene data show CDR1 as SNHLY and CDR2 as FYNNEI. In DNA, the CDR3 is TGTGCCAGCAGTGAACAGGGAAACCAAGAGACCCAGTACTTC. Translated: CASSEQGNQETQYF.

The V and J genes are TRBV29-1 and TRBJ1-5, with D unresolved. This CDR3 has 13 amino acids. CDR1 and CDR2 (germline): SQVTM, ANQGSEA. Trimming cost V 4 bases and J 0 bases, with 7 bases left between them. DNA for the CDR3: TGCAGCGTTGTAGGAGATAGCAATCAGCCCCAGCATTTT. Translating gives CSVVGDSNQPQHF.

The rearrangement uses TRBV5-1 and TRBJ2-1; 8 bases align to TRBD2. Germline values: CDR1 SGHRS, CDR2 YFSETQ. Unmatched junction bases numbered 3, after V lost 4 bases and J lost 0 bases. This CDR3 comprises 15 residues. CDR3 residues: CASSPGTSSYNEQFF. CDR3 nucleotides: TGCGCCAGCAGCCCCGGGACTAGCTCCTACAATGAGCAGTTCTTC.

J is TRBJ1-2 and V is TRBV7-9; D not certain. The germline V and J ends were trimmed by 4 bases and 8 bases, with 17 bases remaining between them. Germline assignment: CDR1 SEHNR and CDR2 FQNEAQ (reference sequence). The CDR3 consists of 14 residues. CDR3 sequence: CASSSTTPSWGYTF. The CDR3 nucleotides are TGTGCCAGCAGCTCGACAACGCCTTCTTGGGGCTACACCTTC.

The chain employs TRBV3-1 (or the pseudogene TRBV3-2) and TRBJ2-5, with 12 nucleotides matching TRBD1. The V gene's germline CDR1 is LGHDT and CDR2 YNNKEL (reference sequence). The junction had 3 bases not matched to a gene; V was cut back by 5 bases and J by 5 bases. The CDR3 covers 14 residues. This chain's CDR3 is CASSGTGGLETQYF. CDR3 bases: TGTGCCAGCAGCGGGACAGGGGGCTTGGAGACCCAGTACTTC.

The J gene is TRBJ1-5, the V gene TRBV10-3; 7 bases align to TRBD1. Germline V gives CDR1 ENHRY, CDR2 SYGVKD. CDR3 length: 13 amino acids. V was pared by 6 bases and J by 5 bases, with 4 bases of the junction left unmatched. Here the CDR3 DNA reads TGTGCCATCAGCCCAGGGGGAGATCAGCCCCAGCATTTT. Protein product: CAISPGGDQPQHF.

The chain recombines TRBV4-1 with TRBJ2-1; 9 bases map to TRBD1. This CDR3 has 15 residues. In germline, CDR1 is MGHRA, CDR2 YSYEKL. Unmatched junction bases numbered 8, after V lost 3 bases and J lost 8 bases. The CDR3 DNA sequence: TGCGCCAGCAGCCAGGGTTCCGGACAGGGGCATGAGCAGTTCTTC. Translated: CASSQGSGQGHEQFF.